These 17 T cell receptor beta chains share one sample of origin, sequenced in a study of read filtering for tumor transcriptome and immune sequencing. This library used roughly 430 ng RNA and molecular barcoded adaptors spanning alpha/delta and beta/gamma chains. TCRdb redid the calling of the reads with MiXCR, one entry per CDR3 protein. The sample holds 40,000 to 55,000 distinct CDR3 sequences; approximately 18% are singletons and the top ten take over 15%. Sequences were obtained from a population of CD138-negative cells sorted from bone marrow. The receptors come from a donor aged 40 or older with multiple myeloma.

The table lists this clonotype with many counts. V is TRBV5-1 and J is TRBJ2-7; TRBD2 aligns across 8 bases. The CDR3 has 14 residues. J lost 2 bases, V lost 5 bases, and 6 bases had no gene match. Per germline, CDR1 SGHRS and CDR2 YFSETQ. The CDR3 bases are TGCGCCAGCAGGTTAGCGGGGTCCACCTACGAGCAGTACTTC. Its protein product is CASRLAGSTYEQYF.

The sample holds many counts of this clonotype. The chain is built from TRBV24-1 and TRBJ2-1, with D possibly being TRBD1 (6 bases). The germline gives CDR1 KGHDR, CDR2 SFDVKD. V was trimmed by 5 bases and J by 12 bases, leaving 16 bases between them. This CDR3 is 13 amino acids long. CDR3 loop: CATSGGGSQGQFF. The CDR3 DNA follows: TGTGCCACCAGTGGTGGGGGCAGTCAGGGGCAGTTCTTC.

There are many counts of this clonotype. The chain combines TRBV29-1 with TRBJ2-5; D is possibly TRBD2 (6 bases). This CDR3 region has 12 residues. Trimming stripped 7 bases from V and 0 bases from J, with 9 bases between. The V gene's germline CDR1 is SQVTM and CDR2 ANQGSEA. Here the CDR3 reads CSGAGNQETQYF. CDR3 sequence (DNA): TGCAGCGGGGCGGGGAACCAAGAGACCCAGTACTTC.

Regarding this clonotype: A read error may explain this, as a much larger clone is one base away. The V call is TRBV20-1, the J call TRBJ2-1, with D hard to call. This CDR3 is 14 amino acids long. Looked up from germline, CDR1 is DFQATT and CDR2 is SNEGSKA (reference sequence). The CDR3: CSAPGPPSYSEQFF. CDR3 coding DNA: TGCAGTGCTCCGGGCCCCCCCTCCTACAGTGAGCAGTTCTTC.

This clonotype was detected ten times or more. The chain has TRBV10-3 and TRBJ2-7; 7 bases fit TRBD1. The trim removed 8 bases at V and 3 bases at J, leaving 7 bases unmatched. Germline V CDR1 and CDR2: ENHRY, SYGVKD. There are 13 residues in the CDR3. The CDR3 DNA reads TGTGCCATCTCCGACAGGGTCGACTACGAGCAGTACTTC. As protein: CAISDRVDYEQYF.

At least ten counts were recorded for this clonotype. CDR3 loop: CASSDRDSPLHF. In DNA, the CDR3 is TGTGCCAGCAGCGACAGGGATTCACCCCTCCACTTT. This sequence joins TRBV7-9 and TRBJ1-6; TRBD1 matches 7 bases. Unmatched junction bases numbered 0, after V lost 5 bases and J lost 8 bases. This CDR3 spans 12 amino acids. Germline V gives CDR1 SEHNR, CDR2 FQNEAQ (reference sequence).

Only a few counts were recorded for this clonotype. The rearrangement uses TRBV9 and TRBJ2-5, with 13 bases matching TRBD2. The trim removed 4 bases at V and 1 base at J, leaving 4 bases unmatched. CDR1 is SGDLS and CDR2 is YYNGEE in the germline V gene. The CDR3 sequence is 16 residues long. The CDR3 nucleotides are TGTGCCAGCAGCTCCTGGACTAGCGGGAGCCAAGAGACCCAGTACTTC. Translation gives CASSSWTSGSQETQYF.

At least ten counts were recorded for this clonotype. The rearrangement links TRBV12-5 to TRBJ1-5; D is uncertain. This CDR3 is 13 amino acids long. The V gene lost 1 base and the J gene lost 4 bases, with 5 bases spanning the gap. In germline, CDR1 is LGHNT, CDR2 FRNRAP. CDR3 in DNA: TGTGCTAGTGGTTTGGGTATTAATCAGCCCCAGCATTTT. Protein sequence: CASGLGINQPQHF. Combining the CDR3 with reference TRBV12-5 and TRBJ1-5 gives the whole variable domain DARVTQTPRHKVTEMGQEVTMRCQPILGHNTVFWYRQTMMQGLELLAYFRNRAPLDDSGMPKDRFSAEMPDATLATLKIQPSEPRDSAVYFCASGLGINQPQHFGDGTRLSIL.

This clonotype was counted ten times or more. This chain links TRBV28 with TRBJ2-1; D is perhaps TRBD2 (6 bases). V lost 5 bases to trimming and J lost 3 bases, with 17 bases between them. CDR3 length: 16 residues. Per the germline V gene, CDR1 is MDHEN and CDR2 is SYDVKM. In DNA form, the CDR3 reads TGTGCCAGCAGTGGAATGGGGCGGGGCAACTACAATGAGCAGTTCTTC. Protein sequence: CASSGMGRGNYNEQFF.

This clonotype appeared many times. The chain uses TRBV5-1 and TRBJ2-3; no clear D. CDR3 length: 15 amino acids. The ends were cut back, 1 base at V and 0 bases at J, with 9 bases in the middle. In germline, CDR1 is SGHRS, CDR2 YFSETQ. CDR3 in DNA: TGCGCCAGCAGCTTGTTAGTGGGGAGCACAGATACGCAGTATTTT. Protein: CASSLLVGSTDTQYF.

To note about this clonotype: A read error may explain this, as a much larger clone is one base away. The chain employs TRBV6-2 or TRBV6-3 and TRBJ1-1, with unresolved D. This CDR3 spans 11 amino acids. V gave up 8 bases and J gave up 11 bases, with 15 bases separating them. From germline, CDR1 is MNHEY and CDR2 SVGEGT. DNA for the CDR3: TGTGCCAGCGGTTCCCCCCGTCGGGCTTTCTTT. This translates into CASGSPRRAFF.

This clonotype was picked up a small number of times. The CDR3 region is CSAREGAGNIQYF. The CDR3 DNA is TGCAGTGCTAGAGAGGGGGCTGGAAACATTCAGTACTTC. The chain couples TRBV20-1 to TRBJ2-4; possible D gene TRBD1, 6 bases. The V gene's germline CDR1 is DFQATT and CDR2 SNEGSKA (reference sequence). V was shortened by 0 bases and J by 6 bases, with 9 bases between the two germline ends. The CDR3 has 13 residues.

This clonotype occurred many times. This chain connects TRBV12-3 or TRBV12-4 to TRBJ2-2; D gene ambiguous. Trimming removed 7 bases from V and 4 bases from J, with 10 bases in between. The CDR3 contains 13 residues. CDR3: CASTPASTGELFF. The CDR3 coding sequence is TGTGCCAGCACCCCAGCCTCCACCGGGGAGCTGTTTTTT.

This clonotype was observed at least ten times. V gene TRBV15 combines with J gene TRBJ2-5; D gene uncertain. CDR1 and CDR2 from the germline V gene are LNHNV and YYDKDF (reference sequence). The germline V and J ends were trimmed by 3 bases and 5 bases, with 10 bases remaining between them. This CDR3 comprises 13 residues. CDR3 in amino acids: CATSSHYGETQYF. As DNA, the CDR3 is TGTGCCACCAGCAGCCATTATGGGGAGACCCAGTACTTC.

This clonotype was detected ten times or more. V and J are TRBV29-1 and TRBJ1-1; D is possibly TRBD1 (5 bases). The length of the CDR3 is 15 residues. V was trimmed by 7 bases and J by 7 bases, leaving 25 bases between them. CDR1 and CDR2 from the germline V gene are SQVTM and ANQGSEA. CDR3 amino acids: CSATHGGLHPGEAFF. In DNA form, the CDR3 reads TGCAGCGCAACTCACGGGGGTCTACACCCCGGTGAAGCTTTCTTT. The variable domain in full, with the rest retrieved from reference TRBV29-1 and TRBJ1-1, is SAVISQKPSRDICQRGTSLTIQCQVDSQVTMMFWYRQQPGQSLTLIATANQGSEATYESGFVIDKFPISRPNLTFSTLTVSNMSPEDSSIYLCSATHGGLHPGEAFFGQGTRLTVV.

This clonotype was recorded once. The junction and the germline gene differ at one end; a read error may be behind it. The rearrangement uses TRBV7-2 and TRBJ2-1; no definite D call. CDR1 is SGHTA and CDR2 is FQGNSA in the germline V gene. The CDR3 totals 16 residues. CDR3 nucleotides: TGTGTCAGCAGCCTACGGACCGAAAGCTCCTATAATGAGCAGTTCTTC. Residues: CVSSLRTESSYNEQFF. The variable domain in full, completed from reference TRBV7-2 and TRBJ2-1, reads GAGVSQSPSNKVTEKGKDVELRCDPISGHTALYWYRQSLGQGLEFLIYFQGNSAPDKSGLPSDRFSAERTGGSVSTLTIQRTQQEDSAVYLCVSSLRTESSYNEQFFGPGTRLTVL.

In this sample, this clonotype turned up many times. The CDR3 protein is CASSWGYKDYEQYF. The CDR3 DNA is TGTGCCAGCAGTTGGGGGTACAAGGACTACGAGCAGTACTTC. The V call is TRBV6-5, the J call TRBJ2-7; D is possibly TRBD1 or TRBD2 (5 bases each). CDR1 is MNHEY and CDR2 is SVGAGI in the germline V gene. The germline V and J ends were trimmed by 4 bases and 3 bases, with 13 bases remaining between them. The CDR3 covers 14 residues.